This T cell receptor (beta chain) was sequenced in a study of cytomegalovirus exposure and HLA in healthy donors. Regarding the study as a whole: After further analysis at a later stage, 16,951 TCR beta sequences were associated with HLA alleles at 0.05 false discovery rate. Highly shared sequence variants in one cluster were likely a sequencing artifact.

PCR employed 60 Vbeta and 13 Jbeta primers. The assay was immunoSEQ multiplex PCR, and TCRdb's table has in-frame clones only and misses some. The sample has 95,000 to 100,000 clones, under 85% seen once; the top ten hold roughly 2%. This CDR3 is 16 amino acids long. CDR1 SGHDN and CDR2 FVKESK come from the germline V gene. V shed 5 bases and J 3 bases; nucleotides not matched to a gene: 7. Remarks on this clone: Its antigen is currently unknown.

The specimen was PBMCs. This clonotype originated in a man aged 35 to 55 in good health and CMV-seronegative. The genes are TRBV14 and TRBJ2-1; 10 bases are a match to TRBD2. CDR3 in DNA: TGTGCCAGCAGCGCTCGACTAGCGGGTTTCTACAATGAGCAGTTCTTC. It is translated as CASSARLAGFYNEQFF.